This T cell receptor (beta chain) was obtained from a study of tumor-infiltrating lymphocytes in primary liver carcinoma. Study findings and constraints: The 250 largest clones made up significantly more of tumor than blood repertoires (p = 0.039).

Out of unsorted whole blood came the blood RNA, and germline DNA was extracted as well. The CDR3 consists of 11 residues. Trimming removed 6 bases at V and 7 bases at J, with 9 bases between. The germline gives CDR1 MNHEY, CDR2 SVGAGI. Concerning this clonotype itself: The antigen is undetermined.

The authors made TCR beta cDNA from approximately 490 ng total RNA with a constant-region primer. A slightly modified ARM-PCR protocol with three nested multiplex PCR rounds produced these TCR beta libraries. The two initial PCR rounds, around 10 cycles each, used TRBV1-TRBV30 forward and C-beta reverse primers. TCRdb reprocessed the multiplex PCR reads with MiXCR, giving one entry per CDR3 protein. This table holds hundreds of thousands of distinct CDR3 sequences, approximately 54% found once. The genes are TRBV6-5 and TRBJ2-5; D is perhaps TRBD1 or TRBD2 (6 bases each). The sequence came from a woman aged 25 to 39 with primary liver carcinoma and hepatitis B virus infection. Sequenced material: peripheral blood. DNA for the CDR3: TGTGCCAGCAGACAGGGAGGGACCCAGTACTTC. It encodes CASRQGGTQYF.